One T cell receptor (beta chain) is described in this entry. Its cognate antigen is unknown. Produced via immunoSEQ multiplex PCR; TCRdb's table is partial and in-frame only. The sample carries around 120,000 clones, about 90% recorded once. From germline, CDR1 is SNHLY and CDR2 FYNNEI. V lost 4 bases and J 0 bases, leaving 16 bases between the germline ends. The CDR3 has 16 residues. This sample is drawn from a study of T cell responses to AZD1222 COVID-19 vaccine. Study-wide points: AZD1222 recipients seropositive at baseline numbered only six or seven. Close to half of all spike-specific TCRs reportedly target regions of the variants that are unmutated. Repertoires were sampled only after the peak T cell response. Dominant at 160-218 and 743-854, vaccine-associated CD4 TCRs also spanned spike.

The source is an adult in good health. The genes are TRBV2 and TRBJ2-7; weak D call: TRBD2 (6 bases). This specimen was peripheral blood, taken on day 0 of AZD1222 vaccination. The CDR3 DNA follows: TGTGCCAGCAGTGCGCCCTTTGCGGGGTCCTCCTACGAGCAGTACTTC. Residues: CASSAPFAGSSYEQYF.